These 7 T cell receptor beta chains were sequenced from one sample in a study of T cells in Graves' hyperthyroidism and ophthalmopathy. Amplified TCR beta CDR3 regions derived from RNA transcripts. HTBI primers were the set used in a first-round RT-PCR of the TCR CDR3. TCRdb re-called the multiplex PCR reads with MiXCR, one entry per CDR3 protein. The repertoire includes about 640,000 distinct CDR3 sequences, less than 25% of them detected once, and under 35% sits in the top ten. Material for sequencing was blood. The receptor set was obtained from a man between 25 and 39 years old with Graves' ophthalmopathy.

This CDR3 is CASSLVGGVVEDEQFF. CDR3 nucleotide sequence: TGTGCCAGCAGCTTGGTTGGGGGAGTGGTGGAAGATGAGCAGTTCTTC. The rearrangement joins TRBV5-6 to TRBJ2-1; D assignment may be TRBD1 or TRBD2 (5 bases each). V shed 0 bases and J shed 8 bases, with 18 bases lying between them. The V gene's germline CDR1 is SGHDT and CDR2 YYEEEE. This CDR3 is 16 amino acids long.

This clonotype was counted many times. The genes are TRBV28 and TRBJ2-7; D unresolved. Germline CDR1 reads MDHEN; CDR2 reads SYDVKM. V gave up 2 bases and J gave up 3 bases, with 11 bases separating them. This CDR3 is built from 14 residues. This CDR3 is CASSLALPHYEQYF. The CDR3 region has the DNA TGTGCCAGCAGTTTAGCACTCCCTCACTACGAGCAGTACTTC. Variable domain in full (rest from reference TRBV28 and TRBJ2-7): DVKVTQSSRYLVKRTGEKVFLECVQDMDHENMFWYRQDPGLGLRLIYFSYDVKMKEKGDIPEGYSVSREKKERFSLILESASTNQTSMYLCASSLALPHYEQYFGPGTRLTVT.

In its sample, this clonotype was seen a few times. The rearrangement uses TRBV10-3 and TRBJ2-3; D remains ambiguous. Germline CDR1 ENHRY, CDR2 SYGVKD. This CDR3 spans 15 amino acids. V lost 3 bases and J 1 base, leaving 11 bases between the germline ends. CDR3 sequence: CAISDPVRRTDTQYF. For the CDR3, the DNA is TGTGCCATCAGTGACCCTGTCCGACGCACAGATACGCAGTATTTT.

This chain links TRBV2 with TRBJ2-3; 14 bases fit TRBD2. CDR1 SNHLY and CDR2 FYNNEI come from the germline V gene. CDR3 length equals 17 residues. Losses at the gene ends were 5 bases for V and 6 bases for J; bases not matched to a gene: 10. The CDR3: CASSYGPGLAGVDTQYF. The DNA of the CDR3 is TGTGCCAGCAGTTACGGCCCGGGACTAGCGGGAGTGGATACGCAGTATTTT.

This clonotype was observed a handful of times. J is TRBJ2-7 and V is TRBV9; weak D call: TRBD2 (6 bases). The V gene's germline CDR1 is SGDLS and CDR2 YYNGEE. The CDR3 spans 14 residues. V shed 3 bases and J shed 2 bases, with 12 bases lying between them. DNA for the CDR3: TGTGCCAGCAGCGCTAGACTAGGGACCTACGAGCAGTACTTC. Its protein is CASSARLGTYEQYF.

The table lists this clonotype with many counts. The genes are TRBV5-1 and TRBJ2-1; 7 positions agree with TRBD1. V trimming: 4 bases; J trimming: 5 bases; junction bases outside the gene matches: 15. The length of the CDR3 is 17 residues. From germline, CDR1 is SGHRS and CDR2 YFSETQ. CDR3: CASSPGTVLEFNNEQFF. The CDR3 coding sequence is TGCGCCAGCAGCCCCGGGACAGTCCTCGAATTTAACAATGAGCAGTTCTTC.

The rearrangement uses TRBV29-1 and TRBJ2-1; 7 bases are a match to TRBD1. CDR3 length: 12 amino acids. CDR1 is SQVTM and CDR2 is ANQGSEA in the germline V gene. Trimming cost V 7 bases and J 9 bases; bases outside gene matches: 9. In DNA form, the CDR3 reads TGCAGCGGCAGACAGGGTAAGGGTGAGCAGTTCTTC. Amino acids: CSGRQGKGEQFF.